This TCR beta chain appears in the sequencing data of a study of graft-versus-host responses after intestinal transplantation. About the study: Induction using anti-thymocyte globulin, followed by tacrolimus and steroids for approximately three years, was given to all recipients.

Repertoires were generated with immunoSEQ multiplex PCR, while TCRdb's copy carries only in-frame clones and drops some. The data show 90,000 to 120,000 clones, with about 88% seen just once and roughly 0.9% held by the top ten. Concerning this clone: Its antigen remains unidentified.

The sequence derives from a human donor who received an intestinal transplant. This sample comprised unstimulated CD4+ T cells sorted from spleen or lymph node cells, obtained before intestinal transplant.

The CDR3 nucleotides read TGTGCCAGCAGTTTCAGGGCCGGGGAGCTGTTTTTT. Amino acid sequence: CASSFRAGELFF. The chain recombines TRBV6-5 with TRBJ2-2, with D maybe TRBD1 (5 bases). The CDR3 totals 12 residues. CDR1 MNHEY and CDR2 SVGAGI come from the germline V gene. V was pared by 4 bases and J by 6 bases, with 6 bases between.